Reported below is one T cell receptor beta chain. There are 15 residues in the CDR3. CDR1 is PRHDT, CDR2 FYEKMQ, per germline (reference sequence). V was trimmed by 11 bases and J by 5 bases, leaving 23 bases between them. The entry originates in a study of T-cell reconstitution after alpha-beta-depleted transplantation in children. This sample's TCRbeta library carried unique molecular identifier barcodes. Via MiXCR, TCRdb re-called the PCR reads, giving one row per CDR3 protein. There are some 500,000 distinct CDR3 sequences in the sample; roughly 18% occur only once, and approximately 3% lies in the top ten.

The sample was PBMCs from the stem cell graft donor, taken from the stem cell graft. The sequence was obtained from a human donor who donated a stem cell graft to a child with acute lymphoblastic leukemia. The V call is TRBV13, the J call TRBJ2-3, with a possible D match to TRBD1 (6 bases). CDR3 residues: CAGGGLAGRKDTQYF. The CDR3 DNA reads as TGTGCCGGGGGCGGCCTAGCAGGTAGAAAAGATACGCAGTATTTT.